Here is one T cell receptor (beta chain) with its context. The data derive from a study of T cell responses to AZD1222 COVID-19 vaccine. The table came from immunoSEQ multiplex PCR; TCRdb's copy has only in-frame clones and leaves some out. The data contain about 180,000 clones, over 75% of them singletons. Germline V gene sequence: CDR1 LGHNA, CDR2 YSLEER. CDR3 length: 17 amino acids. V lost 0 bases and J 0 bases, leaving 14 bases between the germline ends. V is TRBV4-3 and J is TRBJ1-2; perhaps TRBD1 as D (6 bases). This clonotype originated in an adult in good health. The sample in question was peripheral blood, obtained on day 0 of AZD1222 vaccination. CDR3 region: CASSQDYTGMTNYGYTF. The CDR3 DNA reads as TGCGCCAGCAGCCAAGATTATACAGGGATGACTAACTATGGCTACACCTTC.